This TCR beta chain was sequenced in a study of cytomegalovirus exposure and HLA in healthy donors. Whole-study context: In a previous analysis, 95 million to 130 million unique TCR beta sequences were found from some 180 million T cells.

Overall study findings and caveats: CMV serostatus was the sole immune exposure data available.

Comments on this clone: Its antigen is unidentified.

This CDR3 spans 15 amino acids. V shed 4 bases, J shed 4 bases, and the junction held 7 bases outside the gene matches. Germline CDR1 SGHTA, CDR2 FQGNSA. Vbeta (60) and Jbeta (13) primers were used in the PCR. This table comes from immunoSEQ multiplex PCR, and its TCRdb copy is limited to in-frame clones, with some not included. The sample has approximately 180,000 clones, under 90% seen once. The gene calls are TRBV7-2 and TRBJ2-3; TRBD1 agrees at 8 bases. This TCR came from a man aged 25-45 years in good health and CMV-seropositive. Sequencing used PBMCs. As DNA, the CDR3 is TGTGCCAGCAGCTCTCAGGGGGCGCTGGCAGATACGCAGTATTTT. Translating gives CASSSQGALADTQYF.